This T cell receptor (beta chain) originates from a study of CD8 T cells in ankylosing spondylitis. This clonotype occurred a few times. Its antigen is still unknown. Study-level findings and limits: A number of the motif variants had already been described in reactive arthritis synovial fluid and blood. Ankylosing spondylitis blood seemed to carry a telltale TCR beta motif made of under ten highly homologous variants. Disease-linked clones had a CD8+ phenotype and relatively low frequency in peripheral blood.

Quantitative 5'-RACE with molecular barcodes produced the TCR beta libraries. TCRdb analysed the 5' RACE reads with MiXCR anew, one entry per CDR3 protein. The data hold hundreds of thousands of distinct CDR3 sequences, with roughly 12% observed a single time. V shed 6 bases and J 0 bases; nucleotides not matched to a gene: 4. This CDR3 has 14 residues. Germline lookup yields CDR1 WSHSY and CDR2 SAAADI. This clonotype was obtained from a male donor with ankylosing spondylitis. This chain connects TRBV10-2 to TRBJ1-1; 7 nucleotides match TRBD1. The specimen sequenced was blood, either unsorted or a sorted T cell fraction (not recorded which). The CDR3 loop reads CASRLDRLNTEAFF. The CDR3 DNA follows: TGCGCCAGCAGACTGGACAGGCTGAACACTGAAGCTTTCTTT.